Presented here are 3 T cell receptor beta chains from one specimen sequenced in a study of blood T cell repertoires in COVID-19. This table comes from immunoSEQ multiplex PCR, and its TCRdb copy is limited to in-frame clones, with some not included. The sample includes nearly 55,000 clones, over 70% of them seen just once. The sequencing sample was made of peripheral blood. The receptor set was obtained from a human donor with active or convalescent COVID-19. The donor label of this sample is uncertain.

The V call is TRBV4-1, the J call TRBJ2-7; 9 bases align to TRBD2. The germline gives CDR1 MGHRA, CDR2 YSYEKL. Trimming cost V 3 bases and J 1 base; bases outside gene matches: 10. The CDR3 is made up of 17 amino acids. The chain's CDR3 is CASSHSLGLALSYEQYF. The CDR3 DNA follows: TGCGCCAGCAGCCACTCACTCGGACTAGCGCTGTCCTACGAGCAGTACTTC.

The rearrangement joins TRBV6-5 to TRBJ2-4, with D tentatively TRBD2 (6 bases). The CDR3 sequence is 14 residues long. The ends were cut back, 5 bases at V and 4 bases at J, with 12 bases in the middle. Germline CDR1 is MNHEY and CDR2 is SVGAGI. CDR3: CASSIWEAKNIQYF. In nucleotides, the CDR3 is TGTGCCAGCAGTATATGGGAGGCGAAAAACATTCAGTACTTC.

The chain recombines TRBV19 with TRBJ1-2; D uncertain. Germline V gives CDR1 LNHDA, CDR2 SQIVND (reference sequence). The CDR3 has 16 amino acids. V dropped 8 bases and J dropped 4 bases, with 23 bases sitting between them. CDR3 region: CASLPMFGWSGYGYTF. In DNA, the CDR3 is TGTGCCAGTCTCCCTATGTTCGGGTGGAGTGGCTATGGCTACACCTTC.